These 10 T cell receptor beta chains were all obtained from the same sample, sequenced in a study of response to subunit inactivated influenza vaccine. In TCRdb, the RT-PCR reads were re-called with MiXCR into one record per CDR3 protein. Of 550,000 to 800,000 distinct CDR3 sequences in the sample, about 15% are singletons; the top ten hold 6.5% to 8.5%. Sequenced here: PBMCs from blood, sampled less than 15 days before vaccination. These receptors were taken from a middle-aged man who received an inactivated influenza vaccine.

In this sample, this clonotype turned up many times. The rearrangement uses TRBV20-1 and TRBJ2-3; perhaps D is TRBD1 or TRBD2 (5 bases each). CDR3 length: 15 residues. CDR1 and CDR2 (germline): DFQATT, SNEGSKA (reference sequence). V was shortened by 4 bases and J by 1 base, with 15 bases between the two germline ends. The CDR3 bases are TGCAGTGCTATCGGGGCCGCTCGGGGCACAGATACGCAGTATTTT. Translating gives CSAIGAARGTDTQYF.

The rearrangement uses TRBV5-4 and TRBJ2-5, with 7 bases identical to TRBD2. Trimming removed 2 bases from V and 3 bases from J; junction bases left unmatched: 1. Germline V gene lookup returns CDR1 SGHNT and CDR2 YYREEE (reference sequence). The CDR3 contains 13 residues. The CDR3 region is CASSFTSEETQYF. CDR3 DNA sequence: TGTGCCAGCAGCTTTACTAGCGAAGAGACCCAGTACTTC.

This clonotype has just a few counts. The chain joins TRBV9 to TRBJ2-1; 8 bases fit TRBD2. V shed 6 bases, J shed 8 bases, and the junction held 7 bases outside the gene matches. The CDR3 is 13 amino acids. CDR1 SGDLS and CDR2 YYNGEE come from the germline V gene. CDR3: CASTVGREDEQFF. The CDR3 DNA reads as TGTGCCAGCACGGTCGGGAGGGAAGATGAGCAGTTCTTC. The full variable domain, in which reference TRBV9 and TRBJ2-1 provide the parts outside the CDR3, is DSGVTQTPKHLITATGQRVTLRCSPRSGDLSVYWYQQSLDQGLQFLIQYYNGEERAKGNILERFSAQQFPDLHSELNLSSLELGDSALYFCASTVGREDEQFFGPGTRLTVL.

The V call is TRBV6-2 or TRBV6-3, the J call TRBJ1-1, with 8 bases identical to TRBD1. The V segment lost 6 bases and the J segment 0 bases; nucleotides outside the gene matches: 3. Germline CDR1 MNHEY, CDR2 SVGEGT. The CDR3 loop spans 14 amino acids. CDR3 coding DNA: TGTGCCAGCAGGGGGGACAGGATGAACACTGAAGCTTTCTTT. Its translation: CASRGDRMNTEAFF.

This rearrangement joins TRBV27 to TRBJ2-4; D uncertain. The CDR3 contains 16 residues. From germline, CDR1 is MNHEY and CDR2 SMNVEV (reference sequence). Between the trimmed V and J ends, which lost 2 bases and 0 bases, there was a span of 11 bases. The DNA for the CDR3 is TGTGCCAGCAGTTTACGAGGAACCTCAGCCAAAAACATTCAGTACTTC. This gives the protein CASSLRGTSAKNIQYF.

This clonotype was seen a few times. The rearrangement uses TRBV25-1 and TRBJ1-2; weak D call: TRBD1 (5 bases). V was clipped by 5 bases and J by 2 bases, with 12 bases between them. Germline V gene sequence: CDR1 MGHDK, CDR2 SYGVNS. The CDR3 has 14 amino acids. The CDR3 DNA is TGTGCCAGCAGTAAACCGGGACGAAACTATGGCTACACCTTC. This translates into CASSKPGRNYGYTF.

This chain links TRBV28 with TRBJ2-6, with TRBD2 matching 10 bases. CDR1 is MDHEN and CDR2 is SYDVKM in the germline V gene. V lost 6 bases and J lost 2; bases outside the gene matches: 10. This CDR3 has 18 amino acids. CDR3 sequence reads: CASRRSLAGETGANVLTF. The CDR3 coding sequence is TGTGCCAGCAGACGATCTCTAGCGGGAGAGACTGGGGCCAACGTCCTGACTTTC. Complete variable domain (other parts from reference TRBV28 and TRBJ2-6): DVKVTQSSRYLVKRTGEKVFLECVQDMDHENMFWYRQDPGLGLRLIYFSYDVKMKEKGDIPEGYSVSREKKERFSLILESASTNQTSMYLCASRRSLAGETGANVLTFGAGSRLTVL.

The chain has TRBV12-3 or TRBV12-4 and TRBJ1-3; 8 bases fit TRBD1. With V trimmed by 6 bases and J by 0 bases, 13 bases remained unmatched. The CDR3 has 18 amino acids. CDR3 sequence (DNA): TGTGCCAGCAGCCATAATTGGGACAGGCTCTTCTCTGGAAACACCATATATTTT. Its protein is CASSHNWDRLFSGNTIYF.

This clonotype was recorded a few times. This rearrangement joins TRBV3-1 to TRBJ2-7, with 9 bases fitting TRBD1. J was trimmed by 7 bases and V by 1 base; bases with no gene match: 14. The CDR3 is 17 amino acids. CDR1 is LGHDT and CDR2 is YNNKEL in the germline V gene (reference sequence). CDR3 region: CASSQVAAPGQGREQYF. CDR3 nucleotide sequence: TGTGCCAGCAGCCAAGTAGCCGCCCCGGGACAGGGTCGAGAGCAGTACTTC.

The CDR3 DNA is TGTGCCAGCAGGCGGATTAAGGACTTTCAAGAGACCCAGTACTTC. Translating it yields CASRRIKDFQETQYF. The chain carries TRBV21-1 and TRBJ2-5; the D call in the table, TRBD2, was not verified against the DNA. TRBV21-1 constitutes a pseudogene. The CDR3 sequence is 15 residues long.